This entry features one T cell receptor (beta chain) sequence. These data belong to a study of blood T cell repertoires in COVID-19. Study details: Specimens from acute and convalescent COVID-19 originated in the United States, Italy and Spain. In each case, the material was cDNA or gDNA derived from T cells, B-cell-depleted T cells, or PBMCs.

In the study's own analysis: Cell counts per sample came from amplifying reference gene primers. Sequencing used immunoSEQ multiplex PCR; TCRdb keeps in-frame clones, though not all of them. V and J calls and clone size are those listed in that table; D and trimming were worked out from the DNA. The sample carries 360,000 or so clones, roughly 87% recorded once. Germline V gene lookup returns CDR1 MGHRA and CDR2 YSYEKL. Deletions cut 3 bases from V and 4 bases from J, with 12 bases between. The CDR3 is 14 amino acids. The receptor comes from a woman in her 30s who had recovered from COVID-19. Sequenced sample: PBMCs or T cells enriched from blood (not recorded which). V and J are TRBV4-1 and TRBJ1-2, with D perhaps matching TRBD1 (5 bases). The CDR3 region has the DNA TGCGCCAGCAGCCAGGGCGCGGGGGGCTATGGCTACACCTTC. This encodes CASSQGAGGYGYTF.